One sample yielded the 18 T cell receptor beta chains listed below, sequenced in a study of monozygotic twins with inflammatory bowel disease (dated by TCRdb to about 2019). The method was 5' RACE. The sample was run on an Illumina HiSeq 2500. The reads underwent TCRdb reprocessing, giving one record for each CDR3 protein sequence and no DNA. The sample's records list approximately 160,000 distinct CDR3 sequences. Around 7.2% of the sample is taken by the ten largest. The material sequenced was blood. The receptor set was obtained from a human donor with ulcerative colitis or Crohn's disease, or a healthy co-twin of an affected twin (not recorded which).

V usage is TRBV5-1 and J usage is TRBJ2-1; TCRdb's D gene call, TRBD2, goes unchecked for lack of DNA. CDR3 size: 18 residues. Germline values: CDR1 SGHRS, CDR2 YFSETQ. CDR3 sequence: CASSLTLLAGDSHNEQFF.

This rearrangement joins TRBV3-1 to TRBJ1-1. CDR3 length: 11 residues. CDR1 LGHDT and CDR2 YNNKEL come from the germline V gene (reference sequence). The CDR3 sequence is CASSQNSEAFF. Variable domain in full (rest from reference TRBV3-1 and TRBJ1-1): DTAVSQTPKYLVTQMGNDKSIKCEQNLGHDTMYWYKQDSKKFLKIMFSYNNKELIINETVPNRFSPKSPDKAHLNLHINSLELGDSAVYFCASSQNSEAFFGQGTRLTVV.

The genes are TRBV4-3 and TRBJ1-2; TCRdb outputs TRBD1, but without DNA this stays unchecked. CDR3 length: 15 residues. The germline gives CDR1 LGHNA, CDR2 YSLEER. The CDR3 is CASSQEDRGPYGYTF.

The chain is built from TRBV27 and TRBJ2-1; TCRdb names TRBD2, which stays unverified in the absence of DNA. Germline V lookup: CDR1 MNHEY, CDR2 SMNVEV (reference sequence). CDR3 size: 16 residues. CDR3 sequence: CASSLSVGVLGNEQFF.

The V call is TRBV28, the J call TRBJ1-3. This CDR3 region has 14 residues. CDR1 and CDR2 (germline): MDHEN, SYDVKM. The CDR3 reads CASSLSGAGNTIYF.

The rearrangement joins TRBV5-4 to TRBJ2-1; TCRdb gives TRBD1 as the D gene, but with no DNA this cannot be confirmed. Looked up from germline, CDR1 is SGHNT and CDR2 is YYREEE (reference sequence). The CDR3 spans 13 residues. CDR3 region: CASSLDPRVEQFF.

The rearrangement links TRBV6-1 to TRBJ1-5; lacking DNA, the TRBD1 call made by TCRdb goes unchecked. The CDR3 spans 16 residues. Germline V gene sequence: CDR1 MNHNS, CDR2 SASEGT. The CDR3 protein is CASSDGSRPVYQPQHF.

This chain links TRBV5-1 with TRBJ1-1. In germline, CDR1 is SGHRS, CDR2 YFSETQ. The CDR3 loop spans 14 amino acids. The CDR3 loop reads CASSLTVMNTEAFF.

The rearrangement links TRBV20-1 to TRBJ2-7; the D gene TCRdb calls, TRBD1, cannot be checked with no DNA. Germline CDR1 DFQATT, CDR2 SNEGSKA (reference sequence). This CDR3 has 14 residues. CDR3: CGVRDPKRGYEQYF.

J is TRBJ2-4 and V is TRBV28; TCRdb's assignment of TRBD1 cannot be checked, as there is no DNA. This CDR3 is 18 amino acids long. Germline assignment: CDR1 MDHEN and CDR2 SYDVKM. The CDR3 here is CASSTPHIKSEGLNIQYF.

The rearrangement joins TRBV6-5 to TRBJ2-7; TCRdb returns TRBD1, unconfirmable since there is no DNA. The CDR3 sequence is 13 residues long. Germline V lookup: CDR1 MNHEY, CDR2 SVGAGI. CDR3 protein: CASSYDREREQYF.

CDR3 sequence: CASVGQVNTGELFF. The rearrangement uses TRBV6-5 and TRBJ2-2. The CDR3 is 14 residues long. Germline-derived CDR1 and CDR2 are MNHEY and SVGAGI.

The chain recombines TRBV3-1 with TRBJ2-5; TCRdb gives TRBD1 as the D gene, but with no DNA this cannot be confirmed. Germline lookup yields CDR1 LGHDT and CDR2 YNNKEL (reference sequence). This CDR3 has 16 amino acids. The CDR3 loop is CASSQEIFPHQETQYF.

The genes are TRBV5-1 and TRBJ1-6; TCRdb calls TRBD1, which cannot be checked without DNA. The CDR3 has 13 residues. Germline V CDR1 and CDR2: SGHRS, YFSETQ. The CDR3: CASSGDRASPLHF.

This chain connects TRBV6-5 to TRBJ2-5; the D call of TRBD1 rests on TCRdb alone, since no DNA is present to check it. Germline CDR1 is MNHEY and CDR2 is SVGAGI. The CDR3 runs 16 residues. The CDR3 sequence: CASSYSRDNRGETQYF.

The chain employs TRBV27 and TRBJ1-6; lacking DNA, the TRBD1 call made by TCRdb goes unchecked. Germline loops: CDR1 MNHEY, CDR2 SMNVEV (reference sequence). CDR3 size: 16 residues. The CDR3 sequence is CASSHRAPAMNSPLHF.

The genes are TRBV7-2 and TRBJ1-1. Germline V CDR1 and CDR2: SGHTA, FQGNSA. This CDR3 contains 14 residues. The chain's CDR3 is CASSLTELNTEAFF.

The chain employs TRBV9 and TRBJ1-1. The germline CDR1 and CDR2 sequences are SGDLS and YYNGEE. The CDR3 covers 14 residues. The CDR3 sequence is CASSLEVGFTEAFF.